The TCR beta chain under discussion was sequenced for a study of T cells after posttransplantation cyclophosphamide. Sequenced by immunoSEQ multiplex PCR; TCRdb stores in-frame clones only, minus some. The sample carries roughly 24,000 clones, roughly 90% recorded once. Broader study findings: Tissue-infiltrating T cells from skin or gut overlapped little with blood T cells. Recipient CMV seropositivity and CMV reactivation strongly tracked TRB clonality. Later blood repertoires were often dominated by clones from the donor CD8+ memory compartment.

The germline V and J ends were trimmed by 1 base and 3 bases, with 9 bases remaining between them. Germline V CDR1 and CDR2: LNHDA, SQIVND (reference sequence). The CDR3 has 14 amino acids. Sampled 1 year posttransplant, controls received myeloablative marrow transplants, methotrexate and a calcineurin inhibitor. To note about this clone: Antigen unknown.

Sequences were derived from PBMCs, sampled after an allogeneic stem cell transplant with a calcineurin inhibitor and methotrexate. This clonotype originated in a female patient aged 50 to 60 who received an allogeneic stem cell transplant from an unrelated donor, was CMV-positive, and had chronic GVHD only. The T cells may come from the graft donor. The rearrangement uses TRBV19 and TRBJ1-1; D gene unclear. This CDR3 is CASSIAGPDTEAFF. Here the CDR3 DNA reads TGTGCCAGTAGTATAGCTGGGCCGGACACTGAAGCTTTCTTT.